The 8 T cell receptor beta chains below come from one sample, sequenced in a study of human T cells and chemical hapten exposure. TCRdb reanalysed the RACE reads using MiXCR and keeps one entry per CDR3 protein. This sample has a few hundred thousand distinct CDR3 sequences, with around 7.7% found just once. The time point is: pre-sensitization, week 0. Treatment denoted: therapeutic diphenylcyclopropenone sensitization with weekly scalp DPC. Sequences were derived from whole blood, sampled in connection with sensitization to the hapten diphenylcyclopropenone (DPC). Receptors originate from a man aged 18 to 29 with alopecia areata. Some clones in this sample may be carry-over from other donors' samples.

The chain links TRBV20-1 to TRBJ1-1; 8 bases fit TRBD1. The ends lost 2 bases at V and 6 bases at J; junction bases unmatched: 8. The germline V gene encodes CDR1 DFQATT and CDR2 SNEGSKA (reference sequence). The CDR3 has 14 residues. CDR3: CSARIQGALAEAFF. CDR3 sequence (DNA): TGCAGTGCTAGAATTCAGGGGGCGTTAGCTGAAGCTTTCTTT.

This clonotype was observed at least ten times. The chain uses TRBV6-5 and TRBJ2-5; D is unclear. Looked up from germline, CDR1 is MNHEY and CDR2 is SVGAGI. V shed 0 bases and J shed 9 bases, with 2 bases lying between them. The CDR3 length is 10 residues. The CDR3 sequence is CASSYSPQYF. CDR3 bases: TGTGCCAGCAGTTACTCCCCCCAGTACTTC.

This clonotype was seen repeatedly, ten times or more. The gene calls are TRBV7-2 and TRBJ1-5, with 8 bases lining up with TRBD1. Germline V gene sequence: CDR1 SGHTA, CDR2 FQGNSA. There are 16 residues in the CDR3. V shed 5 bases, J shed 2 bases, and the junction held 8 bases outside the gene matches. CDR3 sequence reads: CASSPSTGARNQPQHF. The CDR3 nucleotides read TGTGCCAGCAGCCCGTCGACAGGGGCTCGCAATCAGCCCCAGCATTTT.

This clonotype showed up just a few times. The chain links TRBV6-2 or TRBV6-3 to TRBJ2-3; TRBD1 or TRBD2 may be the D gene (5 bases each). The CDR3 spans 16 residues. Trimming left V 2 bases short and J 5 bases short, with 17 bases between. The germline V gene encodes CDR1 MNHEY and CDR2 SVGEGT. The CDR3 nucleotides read TGTGCCAGCAGTTACCCATGGGACCGCCAGGTAGATACGCAGTATTTT. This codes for CASSYPWDRQVDTQYF.

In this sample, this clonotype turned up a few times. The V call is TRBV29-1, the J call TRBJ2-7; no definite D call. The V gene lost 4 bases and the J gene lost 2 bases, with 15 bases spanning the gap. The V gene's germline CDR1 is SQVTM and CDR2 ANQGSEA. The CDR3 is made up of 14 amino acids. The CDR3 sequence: CSVAPNVATYEQYF. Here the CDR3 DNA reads TGCAGCGTTGCGCCGAATGTGGCGACCTACGAGCAGTACTTC.

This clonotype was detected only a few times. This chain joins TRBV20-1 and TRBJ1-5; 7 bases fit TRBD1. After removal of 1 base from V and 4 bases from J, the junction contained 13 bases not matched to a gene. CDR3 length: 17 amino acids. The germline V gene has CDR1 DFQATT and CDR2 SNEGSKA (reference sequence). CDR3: CSARALGGQRINQPQHF. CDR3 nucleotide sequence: TGCAGTGCTAGAGCCCTCGGGGGACAGCGGATTAATCAGCCCCAGCATTTT.

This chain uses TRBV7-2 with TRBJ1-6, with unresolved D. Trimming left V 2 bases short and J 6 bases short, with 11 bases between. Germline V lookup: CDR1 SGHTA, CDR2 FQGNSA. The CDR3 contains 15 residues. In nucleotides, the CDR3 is TGTGCCAGCAGCTTAAAGGAGTGGCGTAATTCACCCCTCCACTTT. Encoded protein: CASSLKEWRNSPLHF. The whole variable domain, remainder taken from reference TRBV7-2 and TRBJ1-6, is GAGVSQSPSNKVTEKGKDVELRCDPISGHTALYWYRQSLGQGLEFLIYFQGNSAPDKSGLPSDRFSAERTGGSVSTLTIQRTQQEDSAVYLCASSLKEWRNSPLHFGNGTRLTVT.

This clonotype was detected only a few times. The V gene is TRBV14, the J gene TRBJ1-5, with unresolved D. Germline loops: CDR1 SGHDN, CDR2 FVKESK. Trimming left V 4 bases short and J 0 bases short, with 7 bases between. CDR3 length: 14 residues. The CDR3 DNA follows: TGTGCCAGCAGCCGCTCAGGTAGCAATCAGCCCCAGCATTTT. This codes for CASSRSGSNQPQHF.